This TCR beta chain was identified in a study of memory CD4+ T cells and cytomegalovirus serostatus. Looking at the study overall: Healthy Belgian adult donors included about nine CMV-positive and approximately 25 CMV-negative people.

Trimming removed 6 bases from V and 3 bases from J, with 17 bases in between. Germline values: CDR1 MNHEY, CDR2 SVGAGI. The CDR3 is made up of 15 amino acids. The sort gate was single viable CD3+CD4+CD8-CD45RO+ cells for memory CD4+ T cells. Positive selection with CD4 microbeads enriched total CD4+ T cells. A word on this clone: What it recognizes is unknown.

The assay was immunoSEQ multiplex PCR, and TCRdb's table has in-frame clones only and misses some. The table lists 45,000 to 60,000 clones, around 88% of them singletons, with about 2.1% in the top ten. General study points: CD4+ memory repertoires contained about 40% of the roughly 160 reported CMV TCRbeta sequences. A US-trained random forest predicted CMV serostatus with median AUC around 0.93.

The sequence was collected from an adult in good health and CMV-seropositive. The sample consisted of memory CD4+ T cells from blood. This chain joins TRBV6-5 and TRBJ1-1; possible D gene TRBD1, 5 bases. CDR3 protein: CASSPRVRGDTEAFF. The CDR3 nucleotides are TGTGCCAGCAGCCCAAGGGTACGGGGGGACACTGAAGCTTTCTTT.